This T cell receptor (beta chain) was sequenced for a study of radiotherapy plus CTLA-4 blockade in lung cancer. Study summary: There were objective responses in around 18% of patients, and 31% had disease control. Study-wide results and limits: Tumor-origin TCR clones grew in blood after radiotherapy plus ipilimumab. The best predictor of response was reported to be early blood T cell clone dynamics, with interferon-beta.

Assay used: immunoSEQ multiplex PCR; TCRdb lists only in-frame clones, some missing. The sample shows roughly 54,000 clones, roughly 80% of them seen only once. Focal radiation was given together with CTLA-4 blockade (ipilimumab) to patients with chemo-refractory metastatic non-small-cell lung cancer. CDR1 and CDR2 from the germline V gene are MDHEN and SYDVKM. Trimming took 6 bases from V and 7 from J, leaving 12 bases between them. The CDR3 consists of 12 residues. In regard to this clone: Its antigen remains unknown.

This TCR came from a human donor with non-small cell lung cancer who had a partial response to radiotherapy plus ipilimumab. The input for sequencing was peripheral blood, taken from a patient treated with radiotherapy plus ipilimumab. J is TRBJ1-1 and V is TRBV28, with D perhaps TRBD1 (6 bases). CDR3 nucleotide sequence: TGTGCCAGCAGATATTTACAGGGTGAAGCTTTCTTT. It codes for CASRYLQGEAFF.